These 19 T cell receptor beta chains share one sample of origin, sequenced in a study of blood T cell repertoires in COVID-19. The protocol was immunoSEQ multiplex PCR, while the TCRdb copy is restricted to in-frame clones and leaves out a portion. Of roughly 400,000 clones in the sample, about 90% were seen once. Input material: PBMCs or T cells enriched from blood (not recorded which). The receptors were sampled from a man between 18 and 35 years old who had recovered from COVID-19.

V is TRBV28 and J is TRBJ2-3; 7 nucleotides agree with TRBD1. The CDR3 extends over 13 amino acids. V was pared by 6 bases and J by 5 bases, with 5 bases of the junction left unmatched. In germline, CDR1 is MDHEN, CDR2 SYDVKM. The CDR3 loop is CASSLTGRDTQYF. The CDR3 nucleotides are TGTGCCAGCAGCCTGACAGGGAGAGATACGCAGTATTTT.

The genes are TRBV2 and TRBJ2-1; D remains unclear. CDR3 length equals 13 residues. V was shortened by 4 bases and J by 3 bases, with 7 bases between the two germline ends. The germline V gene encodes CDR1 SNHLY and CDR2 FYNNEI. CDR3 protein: CASSVESYNEQFF. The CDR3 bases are TGTGCCAGCAGTGTGGAGAGCTACAATGAGCAGTTCTTC.

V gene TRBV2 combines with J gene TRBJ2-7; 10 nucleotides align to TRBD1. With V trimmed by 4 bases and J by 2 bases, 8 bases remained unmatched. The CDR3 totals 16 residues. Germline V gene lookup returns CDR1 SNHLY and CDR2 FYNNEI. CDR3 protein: CASSGTGGTSTYEQYF. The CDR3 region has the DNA TGTGCCAGCAGTGGGACAGGGGGTACCTCGACCTACGAGCAGTACTTC.

CDR3 coding DNA: TGTGCCAGCAGCTTCGGTGCGGGAGGAACCCACAATGAGCAGTTCTTC. Translated: CASSFGAGGTHNEQFF. V and J are TRBV7-2 and TRBJ2-1, with 8 bases aligning to TRBD2. The CDR3 is 16 residues long. Trimming removed 3 bases from V and 5 bases from J; junction bases left unmatched: 9. Germline values: CDR1 SGHTA, CDR2 FQGNSA.

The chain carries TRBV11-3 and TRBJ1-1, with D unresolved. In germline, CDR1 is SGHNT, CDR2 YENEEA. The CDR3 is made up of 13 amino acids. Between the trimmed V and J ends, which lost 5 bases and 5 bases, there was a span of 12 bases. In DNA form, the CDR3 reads TGTGCCAGCAGCCCCGTGTTGAGGACTGAAGCTTTCTTT. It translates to CASSPVLRTEAFF.

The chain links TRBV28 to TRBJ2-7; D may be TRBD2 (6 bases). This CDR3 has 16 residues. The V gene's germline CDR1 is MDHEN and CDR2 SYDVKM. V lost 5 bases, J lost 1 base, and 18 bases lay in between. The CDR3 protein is CASSDRSGLLSYEQYF. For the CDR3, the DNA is TGTGCCAGCAGTGACCGTAGCGGCCTACTATCCTACGAGCAGTACTTC.

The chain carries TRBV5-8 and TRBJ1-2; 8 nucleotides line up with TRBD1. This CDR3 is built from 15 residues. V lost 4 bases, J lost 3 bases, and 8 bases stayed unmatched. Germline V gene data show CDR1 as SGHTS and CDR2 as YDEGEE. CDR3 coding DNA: TGTGCCAGCAGCCTCCCCGGACAGGGCCACTATGGCTACACCTTC. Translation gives CASSLPGQGHYGYTF.

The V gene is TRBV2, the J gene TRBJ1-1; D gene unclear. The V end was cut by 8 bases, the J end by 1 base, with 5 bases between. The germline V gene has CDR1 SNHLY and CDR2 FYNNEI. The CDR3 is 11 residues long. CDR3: CASLKNTEAFF. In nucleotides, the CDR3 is TGTGCCAGCCTAAAGAACACTGAAGCTTTCTTT.

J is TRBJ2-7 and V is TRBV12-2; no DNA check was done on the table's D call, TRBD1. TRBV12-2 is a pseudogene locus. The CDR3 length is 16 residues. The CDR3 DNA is TGTGCAAGTCGCTCGTCAGGAAAGAGTAAAATGTACGAGCAGTACTTC. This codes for CASRSSGKSKMYEQYF.

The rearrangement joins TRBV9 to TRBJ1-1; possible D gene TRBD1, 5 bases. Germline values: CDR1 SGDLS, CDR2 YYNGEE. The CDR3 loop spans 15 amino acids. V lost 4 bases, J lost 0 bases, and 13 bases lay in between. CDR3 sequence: CASSQSSTVNTEAFF. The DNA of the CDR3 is TGTGCCAGCAGCCAAAGCTCGACAGTGAACACTGAAGCTTTCTTT.

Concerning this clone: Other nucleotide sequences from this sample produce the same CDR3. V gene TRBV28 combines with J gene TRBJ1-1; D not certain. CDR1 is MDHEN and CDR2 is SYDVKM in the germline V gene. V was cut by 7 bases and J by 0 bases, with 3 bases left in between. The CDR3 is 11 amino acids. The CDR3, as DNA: TGTGCCAGCACTCTGAACACTGAAGCTTTCTTT. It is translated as CASTLNTEAFF.

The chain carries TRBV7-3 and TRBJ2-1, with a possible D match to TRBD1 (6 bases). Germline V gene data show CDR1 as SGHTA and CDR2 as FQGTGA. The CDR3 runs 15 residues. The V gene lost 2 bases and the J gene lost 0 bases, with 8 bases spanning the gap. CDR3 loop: CASSLQGTSYNEQFF. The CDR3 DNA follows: TGTGCCAGCAGCTTACAGGGGACCTCCTACAATGAGCAGTTCTTC.

The DNA for the CDR3 is TGTGCCAGCAGCGTAGACTCGCCCGGGACTAGCAGTTACAATGAGCAGTTCTTC. Translated: CASSVDSPGTSSYNEQFF. The chain is built from TRBV9 and TRBJ2-1; 9 nucleotides align to TRBD2. Germline CDR1 and CDR2: SGDLS and YYNGEE. The CDR3 runs to 18 residues. With 0 bases clipped from V and 4 bases from J, the junction kept 11 bases outside the gene matches.

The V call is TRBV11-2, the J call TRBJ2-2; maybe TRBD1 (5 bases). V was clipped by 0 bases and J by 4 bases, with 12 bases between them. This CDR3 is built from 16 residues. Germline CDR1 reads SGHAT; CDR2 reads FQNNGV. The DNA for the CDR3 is TGTGCCAGCAGCTTAGATAAGGGGCTTATCACCGGGGAGCTGTTTTTT. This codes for CASSLDKGLITGELFF.

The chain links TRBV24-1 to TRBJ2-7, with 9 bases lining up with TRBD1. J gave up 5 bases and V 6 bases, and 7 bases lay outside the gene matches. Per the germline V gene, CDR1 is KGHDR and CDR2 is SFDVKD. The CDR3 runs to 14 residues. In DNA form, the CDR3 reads TGTGCCACCAGTCCGGGACAGGGTTTCCACGAGCAGTACTTC. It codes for CATSPGQGFHEQYF.

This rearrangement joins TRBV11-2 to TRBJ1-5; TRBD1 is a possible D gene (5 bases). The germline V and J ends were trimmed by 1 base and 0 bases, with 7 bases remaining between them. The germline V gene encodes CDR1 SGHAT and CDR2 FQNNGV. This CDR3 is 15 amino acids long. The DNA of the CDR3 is TGTGCCAGCAGCTTAGGGACAAATAGCAATCAGCCCCAGCATTTT. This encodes CASSLGTNSNQPQHF.

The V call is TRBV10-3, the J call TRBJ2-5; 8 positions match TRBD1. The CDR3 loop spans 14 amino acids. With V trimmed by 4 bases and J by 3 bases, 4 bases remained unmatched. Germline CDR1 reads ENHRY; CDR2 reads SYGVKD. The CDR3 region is CAISAKQGEETQYF. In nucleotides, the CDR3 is TGTGCCATCAGTGCCAAACAGGGGGAAGAGACCCAGTACTTC.

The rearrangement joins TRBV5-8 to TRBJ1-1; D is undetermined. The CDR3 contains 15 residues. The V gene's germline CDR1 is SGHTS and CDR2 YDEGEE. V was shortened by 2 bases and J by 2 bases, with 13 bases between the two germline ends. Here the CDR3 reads CASSFGVNPNTEAFF. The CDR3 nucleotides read TGTGCCAGCAGCTTCGGTGTCAACCCTAACACTGAAGCTTTCTTT.

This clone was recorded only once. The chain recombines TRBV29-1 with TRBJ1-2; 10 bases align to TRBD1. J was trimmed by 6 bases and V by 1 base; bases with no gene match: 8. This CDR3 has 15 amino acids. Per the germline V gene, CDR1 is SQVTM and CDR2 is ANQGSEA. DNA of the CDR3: TGCAGCGTTGAAGCTGGGTTTGACAGGGGGCATGGCTACACCTTC. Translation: CSVEAGFDRGHGYTF.